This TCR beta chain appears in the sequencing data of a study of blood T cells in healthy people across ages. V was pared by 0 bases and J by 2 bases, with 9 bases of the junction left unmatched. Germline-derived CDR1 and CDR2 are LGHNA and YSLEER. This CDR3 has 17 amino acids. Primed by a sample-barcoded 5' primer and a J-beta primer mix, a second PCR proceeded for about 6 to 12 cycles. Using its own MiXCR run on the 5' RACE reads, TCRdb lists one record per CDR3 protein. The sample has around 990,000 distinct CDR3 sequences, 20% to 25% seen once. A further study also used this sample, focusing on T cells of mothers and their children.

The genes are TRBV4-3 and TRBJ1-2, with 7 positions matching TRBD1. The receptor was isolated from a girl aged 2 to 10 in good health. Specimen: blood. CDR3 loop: CASSQDVGAGGNYGYTF. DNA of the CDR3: TGCGCCAGCAGCCAAGACGTGGGGGCAGGGGGGAACTATGGCTACACCTTC.